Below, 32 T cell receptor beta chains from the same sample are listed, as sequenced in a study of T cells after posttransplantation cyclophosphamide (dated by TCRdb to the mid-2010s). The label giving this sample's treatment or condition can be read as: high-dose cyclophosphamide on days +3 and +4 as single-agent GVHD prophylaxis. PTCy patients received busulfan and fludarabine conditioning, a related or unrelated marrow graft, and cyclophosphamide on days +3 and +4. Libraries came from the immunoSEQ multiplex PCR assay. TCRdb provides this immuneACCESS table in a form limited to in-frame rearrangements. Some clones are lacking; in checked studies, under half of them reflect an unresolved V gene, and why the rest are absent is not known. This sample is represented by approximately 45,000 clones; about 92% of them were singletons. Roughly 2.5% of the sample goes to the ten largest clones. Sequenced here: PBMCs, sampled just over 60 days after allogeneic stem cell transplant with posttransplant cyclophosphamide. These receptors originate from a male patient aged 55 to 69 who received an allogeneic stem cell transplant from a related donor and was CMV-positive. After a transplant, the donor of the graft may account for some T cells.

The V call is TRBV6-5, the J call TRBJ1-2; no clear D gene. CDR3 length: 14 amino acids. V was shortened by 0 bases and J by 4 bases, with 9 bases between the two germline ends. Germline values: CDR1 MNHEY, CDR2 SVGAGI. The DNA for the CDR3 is TGTGCCAGCAGTTACTCGGGCAGCTTCTATGGCTACACCTTC. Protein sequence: CASSYSGSFYGYTF.

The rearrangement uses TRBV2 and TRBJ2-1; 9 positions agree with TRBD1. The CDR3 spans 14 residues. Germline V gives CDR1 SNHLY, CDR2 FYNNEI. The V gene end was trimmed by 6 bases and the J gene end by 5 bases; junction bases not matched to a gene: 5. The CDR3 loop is CASRGQGGHNEQFF. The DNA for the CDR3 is TGTGCCAGCAGGGGACAGGGCGGCCACAATGAGCAGTTCTTC. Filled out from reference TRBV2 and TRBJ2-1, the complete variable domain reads EPEVTQTPSHQVTQMGQEVILRCVPISNHLYFYWYRQILGQKVEFLVSFYNNEISEKSEIFDDQFSVERPDGSNFTLKIRSTKLEDSAMYFCASRGQGGHNEQFFGPGTRLTVL.

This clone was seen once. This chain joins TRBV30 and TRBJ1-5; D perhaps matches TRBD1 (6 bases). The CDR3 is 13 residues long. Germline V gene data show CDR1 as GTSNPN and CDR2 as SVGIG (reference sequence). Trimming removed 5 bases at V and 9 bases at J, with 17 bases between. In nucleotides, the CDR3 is TGTGCCTGGCAACAGGGAAATTCGTGGCCCCAGCATTTT. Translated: CAWQQGNSWPQHF.

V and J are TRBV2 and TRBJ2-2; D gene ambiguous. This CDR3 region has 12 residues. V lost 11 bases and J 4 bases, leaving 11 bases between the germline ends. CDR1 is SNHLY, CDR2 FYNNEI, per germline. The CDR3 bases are TGTGCCGTACAGAGACCCACCGGGGAGCTGTTTTTT. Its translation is CAVQRPTGELFF.

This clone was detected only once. For the CDR3, the DNA is TGTGCCAGCCCCGACAGGGCCCGGGAGACCCAGTACTTC. The encoded protein is CASPDRARETQYF. This chain connects TRBV6-1 to TRBJ2-5; 7 nucleotides line up with TRBD1. J gave up 5 bases and V 8 bases, and 8 bases lay outside the gene matches. Germline-derived CDR1 and CDR2 are MNHNS and SASEGT. The CDR3 totals 13 residues.

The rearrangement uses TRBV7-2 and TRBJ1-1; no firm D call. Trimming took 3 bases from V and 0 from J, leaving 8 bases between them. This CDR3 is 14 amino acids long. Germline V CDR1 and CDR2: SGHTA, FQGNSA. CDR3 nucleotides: TGTGCCAGCAGCTTGACGGCGGTGAACACTGAAGCTTTCTTT. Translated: CASSLTAVNTEAFF.

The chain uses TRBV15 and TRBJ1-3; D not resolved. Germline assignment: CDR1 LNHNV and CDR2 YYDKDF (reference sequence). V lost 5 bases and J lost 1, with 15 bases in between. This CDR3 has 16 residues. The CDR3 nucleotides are TGTGCCACCAGCCCCCTAGGAGGGCTTTCTGGAAACACCATATATTTT. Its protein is CATSPLGGLSGNTIYF.

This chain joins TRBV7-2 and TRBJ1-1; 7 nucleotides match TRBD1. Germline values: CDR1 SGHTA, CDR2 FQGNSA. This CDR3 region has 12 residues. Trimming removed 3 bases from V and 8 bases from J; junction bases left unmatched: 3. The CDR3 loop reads CASSFGQVEAFF. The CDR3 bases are TGTGCCAGCAGCTTCGGACAGGTAGAAGCTTTCTTT.

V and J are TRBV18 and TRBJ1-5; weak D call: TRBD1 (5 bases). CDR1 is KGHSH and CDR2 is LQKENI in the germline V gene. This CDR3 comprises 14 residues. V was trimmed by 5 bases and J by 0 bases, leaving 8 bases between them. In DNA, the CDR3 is TGTGCCAGCTCAGGGGCTGATAGCAATCAGCCCCAGCATTTT. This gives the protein CASSGADSNQPQHF.

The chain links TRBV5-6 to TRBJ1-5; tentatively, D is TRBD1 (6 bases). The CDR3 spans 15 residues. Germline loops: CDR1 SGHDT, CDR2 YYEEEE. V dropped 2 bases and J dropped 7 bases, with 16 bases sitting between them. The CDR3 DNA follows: TGTGCCAGCAGCTTTGGCAGGGGTCGGGGCCAGCCCCAGCATTTT. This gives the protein CASSFGRGRGQPQHF.

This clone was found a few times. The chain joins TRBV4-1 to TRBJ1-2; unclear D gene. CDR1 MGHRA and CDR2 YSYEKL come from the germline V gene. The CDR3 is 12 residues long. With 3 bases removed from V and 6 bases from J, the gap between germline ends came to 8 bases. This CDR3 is CASSHYGDGYTF. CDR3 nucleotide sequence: TGCGCCAGCAGCCATTATGGAGATGGCTACACCTTC.

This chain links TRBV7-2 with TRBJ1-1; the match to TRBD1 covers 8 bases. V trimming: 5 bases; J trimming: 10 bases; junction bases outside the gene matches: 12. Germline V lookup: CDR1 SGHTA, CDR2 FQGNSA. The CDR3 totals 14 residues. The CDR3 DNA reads TGTGCCAGCAGCCAGGGGGCCGCCTCCCGAGGAGCTTTCTTT. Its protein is CASSQGAASRGAFF.

DNA for the CDR3: TGTGCCAGCAGGCCGGGACAGGTCTCCTACGAGCAGTACTTC. Translation: CASRPGQVSYEQYF. The chain has TRBV6-5 and TRBJ2-7; 8 bases match TRBD1. The CDR3 spans 14 residues. Trimming removed 6 bases from V and 0 bases from J; junction bases left unmatched: 4. Germline values: CDR1 MNHEY, CDR2 SVGAGI.

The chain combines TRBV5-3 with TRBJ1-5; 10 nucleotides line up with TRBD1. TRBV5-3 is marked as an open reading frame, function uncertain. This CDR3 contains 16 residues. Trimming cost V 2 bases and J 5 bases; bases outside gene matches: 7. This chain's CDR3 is CARSFLSGTGDQPQHF. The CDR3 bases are TGTGCCAGAAGCTTTTTGAGCGGGACAGGGGATCAGCCCCAGCATTTT.

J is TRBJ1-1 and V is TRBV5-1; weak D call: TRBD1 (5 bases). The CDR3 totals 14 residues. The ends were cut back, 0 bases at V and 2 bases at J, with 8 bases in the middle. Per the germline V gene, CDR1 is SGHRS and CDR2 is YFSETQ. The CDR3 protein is CASSLADRNTEAFF. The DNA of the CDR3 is TGCGCCAGCAGCTTGGCCGACAGAAACACTGAAGCTTTCTTT.

Written as DNA, the CDR3 is TGTGCCAGCGGGGAGAATAATTCACCCCTCCACTTT. Its translation: CASGENNSPLHF. The rearrangement uses TRBV6-1 and TRBJ1-6; D remains ambiguous. Trimming removed 8 bases at V and 5 bases at J, with 7 bases between. CDR3 length: 12 residues. From germline, CDR1 is MNHNS and CDR2 SASEGT.

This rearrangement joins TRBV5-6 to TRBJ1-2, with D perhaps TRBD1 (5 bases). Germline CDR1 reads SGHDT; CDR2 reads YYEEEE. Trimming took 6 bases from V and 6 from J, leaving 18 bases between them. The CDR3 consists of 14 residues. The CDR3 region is CASTLGGGWDGYTF. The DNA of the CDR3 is TGTGCCAGCACCCTCGGCGGGGGGTGGGATGGCTACACCTTC.

The CDR3 coding sequence is TGTGCCAGCATAACAGGGCCCTCAGGCCAGCCCCAGCATTTT. It codes for CASITGPSGQPQHF. The chain links TRBV6-6 to TRBJ1-5, with D tentatively TRBD1 (6 bases). Trimming removed 7 bases from V and 7 bases from J, with 17 bases in between. CDR3 length: 14 residues. CDR1 and CDR2 from the germline V gene are MNHNY and SVGAGI (reference sequence).

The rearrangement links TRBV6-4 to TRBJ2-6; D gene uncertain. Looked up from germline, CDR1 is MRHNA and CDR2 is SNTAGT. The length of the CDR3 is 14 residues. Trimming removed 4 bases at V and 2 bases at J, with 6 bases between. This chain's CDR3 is CASSGTAGANVLTF. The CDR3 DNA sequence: TGTGCCAGCAGTGGAACGGCTGGGGCCAACGTCCTGACTTTC.

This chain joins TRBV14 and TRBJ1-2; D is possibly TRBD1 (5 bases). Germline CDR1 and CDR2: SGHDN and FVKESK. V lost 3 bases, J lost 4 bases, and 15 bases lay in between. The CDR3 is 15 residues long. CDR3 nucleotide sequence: TGTGCCAGCAGCCACAACCGGAGGGGACTCTATGGCTACACCTTC. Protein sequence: CASSHNRRGLYGYTF.

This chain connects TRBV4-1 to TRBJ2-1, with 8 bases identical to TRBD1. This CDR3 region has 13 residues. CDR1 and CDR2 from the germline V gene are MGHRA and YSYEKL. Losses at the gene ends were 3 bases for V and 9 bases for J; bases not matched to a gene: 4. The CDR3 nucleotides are TGCGCCAGCAGCCACGGACAGGGAGTTGAGCAGTTCTTC. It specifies CASSHGQGVEQFF.

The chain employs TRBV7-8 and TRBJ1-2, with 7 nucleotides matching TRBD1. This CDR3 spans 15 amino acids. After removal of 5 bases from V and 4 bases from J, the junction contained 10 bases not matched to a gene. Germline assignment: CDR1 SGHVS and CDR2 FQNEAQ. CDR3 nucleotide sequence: TGTGCCAGCAGCCCACCAGGGGGTTCGGTCTATGGCTACACCTTC. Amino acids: CASSPPGGSVYGYTF.

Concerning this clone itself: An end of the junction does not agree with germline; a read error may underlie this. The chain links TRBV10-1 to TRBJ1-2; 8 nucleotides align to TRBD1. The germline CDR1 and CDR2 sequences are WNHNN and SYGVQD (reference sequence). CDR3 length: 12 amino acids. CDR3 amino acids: CASSDRDRRLAF. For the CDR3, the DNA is TGCGCCAGCAGTGACAGGGACAGGAGGCTCGCCTTC.

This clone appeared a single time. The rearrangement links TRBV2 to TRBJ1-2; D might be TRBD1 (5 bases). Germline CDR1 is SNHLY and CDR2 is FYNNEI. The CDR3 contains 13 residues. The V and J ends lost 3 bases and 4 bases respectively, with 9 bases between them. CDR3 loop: CASSEQGGYGYTF. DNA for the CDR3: TGTGCCAGCAGTGAGCAGGGTGGCTATGGCTACACCTTC. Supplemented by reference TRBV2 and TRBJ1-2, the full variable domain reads EPEVTQTPSHQVTQMGQEVILRCVPISNHLYFYWYRQILGQKVEFLVSFYNNEISEKSEIFDDQFSVERPDGSNFTLKIRSTKLEDSAMYFCASSEQGGYGYTFGSGTRLTVV.

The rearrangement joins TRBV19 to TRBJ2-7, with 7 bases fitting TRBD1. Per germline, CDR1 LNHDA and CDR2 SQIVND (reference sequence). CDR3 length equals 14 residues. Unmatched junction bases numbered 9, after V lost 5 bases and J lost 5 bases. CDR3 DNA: TGTGCCAGTAGTTCCGGACAGGCGTCAGACGAGCAGTACTTC. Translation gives CASSSGQASDEQYF.

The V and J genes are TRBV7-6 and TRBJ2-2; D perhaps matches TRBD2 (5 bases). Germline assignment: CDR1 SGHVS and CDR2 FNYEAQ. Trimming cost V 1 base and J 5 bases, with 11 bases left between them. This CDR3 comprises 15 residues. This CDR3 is CASSLVAGLTGELFF. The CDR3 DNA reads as TGTGCCAGCAGCTTAGTCGCCGGACTGACCGGGGAGCTGTTTTTT.

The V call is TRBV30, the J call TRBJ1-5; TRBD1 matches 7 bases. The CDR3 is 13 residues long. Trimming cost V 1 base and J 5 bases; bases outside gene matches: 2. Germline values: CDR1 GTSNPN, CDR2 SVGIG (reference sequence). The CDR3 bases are TGTGCCTGGAGTGGGCAGGGGGATCAGCCCCAGCATTTT. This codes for CAWSGQGDQPQHF.

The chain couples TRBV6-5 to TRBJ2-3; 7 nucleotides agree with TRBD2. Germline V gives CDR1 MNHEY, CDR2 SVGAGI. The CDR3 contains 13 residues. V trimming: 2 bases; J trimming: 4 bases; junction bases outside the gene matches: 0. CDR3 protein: CASSYGGADTQYF. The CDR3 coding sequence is TGTGCCAGCAGTTACGGGGGGGCAGATACGCAGTATTTT.

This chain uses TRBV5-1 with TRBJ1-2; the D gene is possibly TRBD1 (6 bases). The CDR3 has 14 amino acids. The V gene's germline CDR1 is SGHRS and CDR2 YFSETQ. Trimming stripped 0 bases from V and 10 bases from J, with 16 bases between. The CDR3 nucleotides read TGCGCCAGCAGCTTGGATGAGGGGGTTGAGGCCTACACCTTC. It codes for CASSLDEGVEAYTF.

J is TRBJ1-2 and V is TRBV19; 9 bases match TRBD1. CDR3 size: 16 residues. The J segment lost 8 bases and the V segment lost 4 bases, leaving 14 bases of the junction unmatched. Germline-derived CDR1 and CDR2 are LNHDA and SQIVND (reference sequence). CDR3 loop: CASSTNSGQGQRGYTF. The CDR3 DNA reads TGTGCCAGTAGTACCAATTCGGGACAGGGACAGCGAGGCTACACCTTC.

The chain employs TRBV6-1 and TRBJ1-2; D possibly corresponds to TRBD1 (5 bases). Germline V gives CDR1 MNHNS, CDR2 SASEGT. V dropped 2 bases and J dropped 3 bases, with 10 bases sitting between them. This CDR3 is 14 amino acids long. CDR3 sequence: CASSEQGLHYGYTF. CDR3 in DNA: TGTGCCAGCAGTGAACAGGGCCTCCACTATGGCTACACCTTC.

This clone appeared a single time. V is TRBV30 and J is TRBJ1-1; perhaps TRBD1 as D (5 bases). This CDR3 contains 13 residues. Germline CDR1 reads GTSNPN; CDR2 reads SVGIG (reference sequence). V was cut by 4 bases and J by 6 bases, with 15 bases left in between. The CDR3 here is CAWIRAGGSEAFF. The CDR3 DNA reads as TGTGCCTGGATCAGGGCGGGGGGGTCTGAAGCTTTCTTT. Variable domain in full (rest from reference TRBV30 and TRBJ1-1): SQTIHQWPATLVQPVGSPLSLECTVEGTSNPNLYWYRQAAGRGLQLLFYSVGIGQISSEVPQNLSASRPQDRQFILSSKKLLLSDSGFYLCAWIRAGGSEAFFGQGTRLTVV.